The source of this T cell receptor beta chain is a study of control samples from healthy donors and cancer patients. Germline V CDR1 and CDR2: SGHTA, FQGNSA. The CDR3 totals 11 residues. Of note for this clone: Sequence at one end of the junction differs from germline and may be a read error.

Clones were read by immunoSEQ multiplex PCR, and TCRdb kept only the in-frame ones, dropping some. The data hold 170,000 or so clones, with roughly 94% observed a single time. The V gene is TRBV7-2, the J gene TRBJ1-1; D unresolved. The sample comprised blood. This clonotype originated in a woman aged 18-29 years in good health. CDR3 region: CASSLDGVPDF. The DNA of the CDR3 is TGTGCCAGCAGCTTAGATGGAGTACCGGACTTT.